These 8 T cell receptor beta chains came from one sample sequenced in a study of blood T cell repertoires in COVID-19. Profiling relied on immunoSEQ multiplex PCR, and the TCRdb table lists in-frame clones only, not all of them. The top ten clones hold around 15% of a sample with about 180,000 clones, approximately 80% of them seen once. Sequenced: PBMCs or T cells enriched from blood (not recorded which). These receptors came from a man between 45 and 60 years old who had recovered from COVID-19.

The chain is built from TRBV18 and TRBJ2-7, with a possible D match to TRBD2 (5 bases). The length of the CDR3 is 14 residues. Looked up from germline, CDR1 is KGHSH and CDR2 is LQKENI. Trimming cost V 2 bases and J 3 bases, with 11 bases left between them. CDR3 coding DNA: TGTGCCAGCTCACCATCGCCGGGGAGCTACGAGCAGTACTTC. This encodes CASSPSPGSYEQYF.

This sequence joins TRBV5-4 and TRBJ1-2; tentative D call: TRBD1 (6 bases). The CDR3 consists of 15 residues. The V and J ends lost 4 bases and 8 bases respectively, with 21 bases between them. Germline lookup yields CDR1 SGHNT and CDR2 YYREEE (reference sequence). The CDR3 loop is CASSVGTPLNLGYTF. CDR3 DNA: TGTGCCAGCAGCGTTGGGACACCACTCAACTTGGGCTACACCTTC.

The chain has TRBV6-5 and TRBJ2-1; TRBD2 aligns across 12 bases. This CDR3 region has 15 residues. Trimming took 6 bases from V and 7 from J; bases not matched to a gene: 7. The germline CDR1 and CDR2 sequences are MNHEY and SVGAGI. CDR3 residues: CASSSTSGGKNEQFF. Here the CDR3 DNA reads TGTGCCAGCAGCTCAACTAGCGGGGGGAAAAATGAGCAGTTCTTC.

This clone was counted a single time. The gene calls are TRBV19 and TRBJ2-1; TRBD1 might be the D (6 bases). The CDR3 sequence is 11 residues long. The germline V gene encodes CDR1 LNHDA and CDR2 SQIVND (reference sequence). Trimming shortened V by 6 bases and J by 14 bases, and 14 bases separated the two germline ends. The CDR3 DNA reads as TGTGCCAGTAGACAGGGTCCGTGGGAGTTCTTC. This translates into CASRQGPWEFF.

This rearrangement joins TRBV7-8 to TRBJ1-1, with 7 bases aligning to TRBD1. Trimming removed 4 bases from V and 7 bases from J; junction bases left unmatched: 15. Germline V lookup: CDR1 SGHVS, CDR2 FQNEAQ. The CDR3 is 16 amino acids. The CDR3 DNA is TGTGCCAGCAGCTCACAACACCCGGGACAGCTACTTGAAGCTTTCTTT. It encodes CASSSQHPGQLLEAFF. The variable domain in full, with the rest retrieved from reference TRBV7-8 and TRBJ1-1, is GAGVSQSPRYKVAKRGQDVALRCDPISGHVSLFWYQQALGQGPEFLTYFQNEAQLDKSGLPSDRFFAERPEGSVSTLKIQRTQQEDSAVYLCASSSQHPGQLLEAFFGQGTRLTVV.

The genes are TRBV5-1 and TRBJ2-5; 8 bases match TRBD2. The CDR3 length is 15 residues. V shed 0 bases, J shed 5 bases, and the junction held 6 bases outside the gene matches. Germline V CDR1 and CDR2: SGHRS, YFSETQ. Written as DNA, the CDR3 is TGCGCCAGCAGCTTGGCGGGGGGGCCAGGTGAGACCCAGTACTTC. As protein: CASSLAGGPGETQYF.

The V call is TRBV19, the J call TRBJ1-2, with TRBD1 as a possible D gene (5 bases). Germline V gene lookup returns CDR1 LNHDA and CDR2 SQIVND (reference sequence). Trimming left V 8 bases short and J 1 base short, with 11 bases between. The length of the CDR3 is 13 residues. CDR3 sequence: CASQKGVNYGYTF. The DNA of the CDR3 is TGTGCCAGTCAAAAAGGGGTTAACTATGGCTACACCTTC.

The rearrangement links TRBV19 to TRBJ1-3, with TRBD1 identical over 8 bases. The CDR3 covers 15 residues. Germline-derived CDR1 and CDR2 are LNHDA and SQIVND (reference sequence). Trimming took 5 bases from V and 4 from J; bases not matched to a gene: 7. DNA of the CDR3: TGTGCCAGTAGTCCAGGGGACAGGCTGGGAAACACCATATATTTT. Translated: CASSPGDRLGNTIYF.